This entry is about one TCR beta chain. What it binds is not known. V lost 7 bases, J lost 4 bases, and 16 bases lay in between. CDR1 and CDR2 (germline): SQVTM, ANQGSEA. This CDR3 is built from 14 residues. Sequencing used immunoSEQ v3. Clones were sequenced by immunoSEQ multiplex PCR, and TCRdb holds only the in-frame ones, with some missing. Of more than 90,000 clones in the sample, around 71% were seen once. This sample is part of a study of TIL therapy for anti-PD-1-resistant metastatic lung cancer. On the study more broadly: By whole-exome sequencing, median non-synonymous tumor mutation burden was around 1.5 mutations per megabase.

General study points: The cohort had more treatment-naive, never-smoker and oncogene-addicted patients than typical.

The sample's time point: pre-treatment sample, taken before nivolumab and TIL therapy. Most excised metastases sampled were pleural nodules or supraclavicular lymph nodes. Patients then received nivolumab; progressors got lymphodepletion, TIL and IL-2. This receptor was taken from a person aged 25-79 years with non-small cell lung cancer. The chain uses TRBV29-1 and TRBJ2-2; D might be TRBD2 (6 bases). Specimen: tumor tissue, collected at baseline. CDR3: CSAIGTHTTGELFF. The CDR3 DNA follows: TGCAGCGCCATTGGGACTCATACCACCGGGGAGCTGTTTTTT.